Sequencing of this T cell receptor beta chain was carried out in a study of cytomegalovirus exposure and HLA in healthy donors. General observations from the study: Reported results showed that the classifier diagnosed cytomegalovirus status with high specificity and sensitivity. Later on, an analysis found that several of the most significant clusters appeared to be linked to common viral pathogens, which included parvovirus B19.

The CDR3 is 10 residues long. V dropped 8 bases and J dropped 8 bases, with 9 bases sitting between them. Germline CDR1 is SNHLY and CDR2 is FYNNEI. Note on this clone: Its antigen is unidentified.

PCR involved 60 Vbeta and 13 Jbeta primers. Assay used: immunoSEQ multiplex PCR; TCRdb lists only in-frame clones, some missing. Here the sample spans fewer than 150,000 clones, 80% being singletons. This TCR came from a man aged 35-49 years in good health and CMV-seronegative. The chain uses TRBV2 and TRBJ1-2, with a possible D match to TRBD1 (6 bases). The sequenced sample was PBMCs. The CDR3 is CASYRDGYTF. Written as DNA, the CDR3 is TGTGCCAGCTACAGGGACGGCTACACCTTC. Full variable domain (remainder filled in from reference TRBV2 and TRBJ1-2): EPEVTQTPSHQVTQMGQEVILRCVPISNHLYFYWYRQILGQKVEFLVSFYNNEISEKSEIFDDQFSVERPDGSNFTLKIRSTKLEDSAMYFCASYRDGYTFGSGTRLTVV.